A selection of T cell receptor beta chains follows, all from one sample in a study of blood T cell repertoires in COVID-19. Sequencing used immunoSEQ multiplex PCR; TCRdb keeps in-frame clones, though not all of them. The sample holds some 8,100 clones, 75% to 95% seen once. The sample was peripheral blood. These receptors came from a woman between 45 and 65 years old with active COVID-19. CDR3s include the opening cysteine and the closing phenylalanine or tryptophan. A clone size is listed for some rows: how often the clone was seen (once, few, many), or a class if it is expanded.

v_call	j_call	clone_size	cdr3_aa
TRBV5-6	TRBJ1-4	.	CASSSGTEEKLFF
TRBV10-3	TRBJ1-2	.	CAISESRTGQGGYGYTF
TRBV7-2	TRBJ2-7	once	CASSLGLVAGYEQYF
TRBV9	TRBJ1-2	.	CASSVSGGGAYGYTF
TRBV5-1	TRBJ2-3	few	CASSPPLAGGPDTQYF
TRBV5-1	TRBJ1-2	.	CASSSTGGSNYGYTF
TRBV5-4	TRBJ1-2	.	CASSPPTPRGAEGYTF
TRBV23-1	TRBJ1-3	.	CASSQSGPLF
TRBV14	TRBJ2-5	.	CASSPGDGGSWETQYF
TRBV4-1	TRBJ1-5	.	CASSQHEGFFNQPQHF
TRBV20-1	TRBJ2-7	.	CSARADCEQYF
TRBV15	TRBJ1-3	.	CATSSPLSGNTIYF
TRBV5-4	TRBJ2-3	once	CASSVGTATDTQYF
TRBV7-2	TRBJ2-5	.	CASSLAPLAATETQYF
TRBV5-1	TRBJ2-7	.	CATRTSGSYEQYF
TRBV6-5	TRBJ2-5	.	CASGSYETQYF
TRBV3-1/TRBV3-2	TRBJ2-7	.	CASSQAAGSDEQYF
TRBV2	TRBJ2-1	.	CASSERRDSNEQFF
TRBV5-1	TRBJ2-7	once	CASSSGQGIYEQYF
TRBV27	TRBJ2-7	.	CASSLLGPTSYEQYF
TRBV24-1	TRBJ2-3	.	CATSGTSGRRVADTQYF
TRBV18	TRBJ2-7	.	CASSPPDSYEQYF
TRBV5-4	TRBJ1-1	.	CASSPGQKDTEAFF
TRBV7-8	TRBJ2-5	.	CASSRGGSKETQYF
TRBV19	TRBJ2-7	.	CASSITGTGAHEQYF
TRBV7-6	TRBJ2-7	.	CASSPQFWTPYEQYF
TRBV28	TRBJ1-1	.	CASSFTQTGTNTEAFF
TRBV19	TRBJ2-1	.	CASSTRTSPHEQFF